This T cell receptor (beta chain) comes out of a study of cytomegalovirus exposure and HLA in healthy donors. Whole-study findings and limits: A further, later analysis showed that HLA-associated TCR beta chains (compared with equally common others) were more clonally expanded. Later analysis suggested most CMV-associated TCR beta chains were HLA-restricted.

Trimming pared 5 bases from V and 5 bases from J, leaving 6 bases between. CDR1 is LNHDA, CDR2 SQIVND, per germline (reference sequence). CDR3 length: 11 residues. Both 60 Vbeta primers and 13 Jbeta primers went into the PCR. TCRdb keeps only in-frame clones here, not all; method: immunoSEQ multiplex PCR. The sample has more than 150,000 clones, over 75% seen once. As for the donors, each was a healthy bone marrow donor. Nominally healthy donors were sampled, though unrecorded immune exposures were likely. Regarding this clone: As yet, its antigen is unknown.

The rearrangement joins TRBV19 to TRBJ1-2; no firm D call. Sequencing input: PBMCs. The source is a man between 35 and 55 years old in good health and CMV-seropositive. In DNA, the CDR3 is TGTGCCAGTAGTGGGCAGTATGGCTACACCTTC. Residues: CASSGQYGYTF.